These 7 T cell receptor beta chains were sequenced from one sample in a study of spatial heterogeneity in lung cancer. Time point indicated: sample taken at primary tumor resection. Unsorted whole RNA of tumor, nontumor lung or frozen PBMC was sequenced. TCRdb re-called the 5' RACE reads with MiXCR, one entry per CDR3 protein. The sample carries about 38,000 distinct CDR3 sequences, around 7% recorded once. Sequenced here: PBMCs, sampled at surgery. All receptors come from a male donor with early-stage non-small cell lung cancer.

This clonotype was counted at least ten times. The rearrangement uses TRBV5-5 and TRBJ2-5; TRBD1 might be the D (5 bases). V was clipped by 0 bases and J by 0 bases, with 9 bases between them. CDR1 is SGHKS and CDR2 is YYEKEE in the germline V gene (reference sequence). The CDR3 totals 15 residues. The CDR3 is CASSLAPTDQETQYF. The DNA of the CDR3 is TGTGCCAGCAGCTTGGCCCCGACAGACCAAGAGACCCAGTACTTC.

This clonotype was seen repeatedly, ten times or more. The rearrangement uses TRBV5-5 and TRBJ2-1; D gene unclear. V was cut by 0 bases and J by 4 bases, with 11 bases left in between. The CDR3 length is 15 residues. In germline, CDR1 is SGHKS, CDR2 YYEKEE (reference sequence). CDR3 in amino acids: CASSLGLSLYNEQFF. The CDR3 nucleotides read TGTGCCAGCAGCTTGGGGCTATCACTTTACAATGAGCAGTTCTTC.

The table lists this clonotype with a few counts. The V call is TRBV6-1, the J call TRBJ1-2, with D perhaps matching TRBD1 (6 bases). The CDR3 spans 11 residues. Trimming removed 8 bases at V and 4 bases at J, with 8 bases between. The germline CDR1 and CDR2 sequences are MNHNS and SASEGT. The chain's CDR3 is CASGTFYGYTF. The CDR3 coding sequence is TGTGCCAGCGGGACATTCTATGGCTACACCTTC.

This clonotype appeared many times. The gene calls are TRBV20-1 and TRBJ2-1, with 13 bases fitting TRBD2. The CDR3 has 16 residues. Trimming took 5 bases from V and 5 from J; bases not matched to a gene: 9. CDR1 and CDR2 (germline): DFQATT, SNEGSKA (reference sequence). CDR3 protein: CSAFQGLAGTNNEQFF. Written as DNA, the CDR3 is TGCAGTGCTTTCCAGGGACTAGCGGGGACAAACAATGAGCAGTTCTTC.

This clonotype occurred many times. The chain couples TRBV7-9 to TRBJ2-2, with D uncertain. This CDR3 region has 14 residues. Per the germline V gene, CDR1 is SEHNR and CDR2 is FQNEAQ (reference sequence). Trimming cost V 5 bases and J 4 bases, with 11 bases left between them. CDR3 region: CASSIVRSTGELFF. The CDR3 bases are TGTGCCAGCAGCATCGTAAGGAGCACCGGGGAGCTGTTTTTT.

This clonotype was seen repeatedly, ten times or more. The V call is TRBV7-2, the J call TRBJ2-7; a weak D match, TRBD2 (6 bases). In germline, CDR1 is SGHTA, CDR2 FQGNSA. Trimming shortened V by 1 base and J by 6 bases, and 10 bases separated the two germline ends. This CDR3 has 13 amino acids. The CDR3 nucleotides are TGTGCCAGCAGCTTAGGGGGGGAGCGCGAGCAGTACTTC. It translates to CASSLGGEREQYF.

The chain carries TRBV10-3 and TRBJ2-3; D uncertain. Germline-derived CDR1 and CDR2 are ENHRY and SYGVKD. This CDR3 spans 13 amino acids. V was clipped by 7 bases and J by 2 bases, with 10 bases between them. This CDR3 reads CAITPGYTDTQYF. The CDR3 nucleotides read TGTGCCATCACTCCCGGGTACACAGATACGCAGTATTTT.